The clone carrying this TCR beta chain was seen only a few times. TCRdb redid the calling of the RT-PCR reads with MiXCR, one entry per CDR3 protein. The data hold around 600,000 distinct CDR3 sequences, with about 10% observed a single time. This sample is drawn from a study of response to subunit inactivated influenza vaccine. V shed 2 bases and J 6 bases; nucleotides not matched to a gene: 3. The CDR3 runs to 15 residues. CDR1 is MNHEY, CDR2 SVGEGT, per germline. The sample was also reused in another study, on T cells expressing NK-cell markers. From that study: It was by 5'RACE template switching with UMIs that TCR beta cDNA was made.

The source was PBMCs from blood, collected on the day of vaccination. The chain has TRBV6-2 or TRBV6-3 and TRBJ2-7, with 14 bases lining up with TRBD2. The TCR originated in a man over 45 who received an inactivated influenza vaccine. This CDR3 is CASSYRGLAGVEQYF. CDR3 DNA: TGTGCCAGCAGTTACCGGGGACTAGCGGGAGTCGAGCAGTACTTC.